This record looks at one T cell receptor (beta chain) sequence and its context. This clone was found a few times. Its antigen is not yet known. No much larger clonotype is one base removed from it; base qualities were not supplied. According to the study, the label for this sample's treatment or condition signals: 15 to 20 received Ad26.COV2.S at low or high dose, single or two shots; roughly five received placebo; per-sample allocation not given. Repertoires of vaccine and placebo recipients were sequenced from samples taken on day 63 after the first injection. Cohort 1b enrolled 25 to 30 adults aged 18-55 years at a single site in Boston, USA, between 29 July and 7 August 2020. Ad26.COV2.S was a replication-incompetent adenovirus type 26 vector that expressed a prefusion-stabilized SARS-CoV-2 spike protein derived from the original Wuhan strain. These data come from a study of Ad26.COV2.S vaccination and SARS-CoV-2 variants (dated by TCRdb to about 2021). For context, the study as a whole: Vaccine-arm donors came from COV1001, a multicentre, randomized, double-blind, placebo-controlled phase I-IIa trial of Ad26.COV2.S in healthy adults. Ad26.COV2.S was administered intramuscularly at a dose of 5x10^10 or 1x10^11 viral particles, either as one shot or as two shots given 56 days apart. The specificity and breadth of SARS-CoV-2-reactive T cell receptors after Ad26.COV2.S vaccination were assessed by TCRbeta repertoire sequencing. A total of about 30 samples were included in the TCR-sequenced set, comprising around 19 Ad26.COV2.S vaccine recipients, 5 placebo recipients and 8 SARS-CoV-2 convalescent individuals. Trial participants were randomized into five groups of five, in which low-dose or high-dose Ad26.COV2.S was given once or twice, or placebo was given on both occasions. Throughout the experiments and outcome assessment, investigators stayed blinded to trial group allocation. Findings and caveats that apply to the study as a whole: After vaccination, spike-specific CD8+ and CD4+ T cell responses were reported to show substantial breadth. Comparing responses between vaccine doses or regimens was not something the study was powered to do. The authors noted that the TCR breadth and depth analyses may have underestimated total T cell responses. Compared with placebo recipients, Ad26.COV2.S recipients showed higher spike-specific TCR breadth (P = 0.0014). Vaccine and placebo recipients had similar non-spike TCR breadth, a finding consistent with the vaccine containing only spike.

The immunoSEQ Assay was used to sequence TCRbeta CDR3 regions. After extraction, genomic DNA underwent amplification by bias-controlled multiplex PCR, followed by high-throughput sequencing. The original pipeline was this. Collapsing and filtering of sequences were performed to quantify the absolute abundance of each unique TCRbeta CDR3 region. T cell fraction was estimated by normalizing TCRbeta template counts to usable DNA, with usable DNA measured through amplification of reference genes found in all nucleated cells. Repertoire TCRs were annotated as SARS-CoV-2-specific when V gene, CDR3 amino acid sequence and J gene were exactly matched to a known reactive TCR set. The reference SARS-CoV-2 TCR set came from MIRA and was filtered for enrichment in COVID-19-positive ImmuneCODE repertoires, removing public or cross-reactive TCRs. Using the MIRA antigens, annotated TCRs were further analysed by specific ORF or by position within an ORF. Breadth was defined as the number of annotated unique rearrangements divided by the total number of unique productive rearrangements, and depth was defined as the summed frequency of the annotated unique rearrangements. Group comparisons of TCR breadth used two-sided Wilcoxon rank-sum tests. Sourced from immuneACCESS, this table was stored by TCRdb with only in-frame sequences that have V and J called. A share of the clones is absent; for the studies checked, an unresolved V gene accounts for under half, and the remainder has no known explanation. D and trimming were read from the DNA, whereas the V and J calls and clone size are those reported in that table. A total of around 350,000 clones appear in this sample, 70% to 90% of them only once. Jointly, the top ten make up roughly 3.5% of the sample.

The receptor was isolated from a person between 18 and 65 years old who received the Ad26.COV2.S COVID-19 vaccine or a placebo. The source material was peripheral blood, sampled in a trial of Ad26.COV2.S vaccine versus placebo.

The bases are TGTGCCTTACCCTGGGGACTAGCGGGAGGGCCCAACACCGGGGAGCTGTTTTTT. Translation gives CALPWGLAGGPNTGELFF. The rearranged chain carries TRBV27 and TRBJ2-2, and 16 junction bases match TRBD2. From V the trimming removes 11 bases and from J it removes 2 bases, while the gene matches leave 11 bases of the junction unaccounted for. Taken from the germline V gene (reference sequence), the CDR1 and CDR2 loops are MNHEY and SMNVEV. The CDR3 has 18 amino acids, counting the end cysteine and phenylalanine. The only DNA kept is the CDR3, 54 bases in frame from the first base.